The TCR beta chain described here comes from a study of cytomegalovirus exposure and HLA in healthy donors. General study results and limits: More clonal expansion characterized HLA-associated TCR beta chains than equally common others in a later analysis. An assumption of roughly uniform sequencing depth across donors underlay the presence/absence analyses. Productive status was seen about 90% or about 30% of the time for most TCR beta V segments in an earlier analysis.

CDR1 LNHNV and CDR2 YYDKDF come from the germline V gene (reference sequence). The CDR3 is 13 amino acids. V dropped 0 bases and J dropped 8 bases, with 11 bases sitting between them. PCR involved 60 Vbeta and 13 Jbeta primers. Source study methods: Later reanalysis found around 74 million unique TCR beta chains, roughly 10 million of them shared. Generated by immunoSEQ multiplex PCR, the TCRdb table keeps only in-frame clones and is missing some. V, J and clone size are those of that table, while D and trimming were read from the DNA. In the table there are more than 150,000 clones, 76% of which are singletons. Remarks on this clone: Its antigen is unknown.

The sample comprised PBMCs. The TCR originated in a young woman in good health and CMV-seropositive. The genes are TRBV15 and TRBJ2-7; D remains unclear. CDR3 in amino acids: CATSREGLGQQYF. The CDR3 DNA follows: TGTGCCACCAGCAGAGAGGGTCTGGGCCAGCAGTACTTC. The full variable domain, in which reference TRBV15 and TRBJ2-7 provide the parts outside the CDR3, is DAMVIQNPRYQVTQFGKPVTLSCSQTLNHNVMYWYQQKSSQAPKLLFHYYDKDFNNEADTPDNFQSRRPNTSFCFLDIRSPGLGDTAMYLCATSREGLGQQYFGPGTRLTVT.